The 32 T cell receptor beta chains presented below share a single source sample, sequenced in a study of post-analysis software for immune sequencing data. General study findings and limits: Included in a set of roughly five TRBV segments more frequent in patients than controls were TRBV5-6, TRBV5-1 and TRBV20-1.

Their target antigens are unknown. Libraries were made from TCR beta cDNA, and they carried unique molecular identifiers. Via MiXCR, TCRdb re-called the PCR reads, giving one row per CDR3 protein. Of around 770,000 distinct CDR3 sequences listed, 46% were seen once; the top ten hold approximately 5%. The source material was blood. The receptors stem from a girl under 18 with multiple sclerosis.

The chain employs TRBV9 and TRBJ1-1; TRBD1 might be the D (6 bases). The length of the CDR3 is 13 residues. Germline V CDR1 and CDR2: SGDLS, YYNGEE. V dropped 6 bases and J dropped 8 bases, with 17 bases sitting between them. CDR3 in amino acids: CASTLGGIGEAFF. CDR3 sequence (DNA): TGTGCCAGCACCTTAGGGGGGATTGGGGAAGCTTTCTTT.

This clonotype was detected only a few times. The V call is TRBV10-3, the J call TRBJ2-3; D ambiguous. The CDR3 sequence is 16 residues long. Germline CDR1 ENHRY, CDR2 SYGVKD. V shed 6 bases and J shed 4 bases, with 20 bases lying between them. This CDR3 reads CAISIFGLDSADTQYF. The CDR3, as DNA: TGTGCCATCAGCATCTTCGGTCTAGACTCGGCAGATACGCAGTATTTT.

The CDR3 reads CASSWAQGPRWYEQYF. DNA for the CDR3: TGTGCCAGCAGTTGGGCACAGGGCCCCCGTTGGTACGAGCAGTACTTC. This rearrangement joins TRBV28 to TRBJ2-7; D might be TRBD1 (6 bases). Germline-derived CDR1 and CDR2 are MDHEN and SYDVKM. The CDR3 covers 16 residues. The germline V and J ends were trimmed by 4 bases and 4 bases, with 20 bases remaining between them.

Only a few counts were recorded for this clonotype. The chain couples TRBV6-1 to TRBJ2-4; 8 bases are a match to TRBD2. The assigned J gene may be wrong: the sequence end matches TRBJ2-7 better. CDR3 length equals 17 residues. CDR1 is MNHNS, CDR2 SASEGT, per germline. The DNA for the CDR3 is TGTGCCAGCAGTGCACCTTCGAGCGGGAGTGGGCCTCTCGAGCAGTACTTC. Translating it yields CASSAPSSGSGPLEQYF.

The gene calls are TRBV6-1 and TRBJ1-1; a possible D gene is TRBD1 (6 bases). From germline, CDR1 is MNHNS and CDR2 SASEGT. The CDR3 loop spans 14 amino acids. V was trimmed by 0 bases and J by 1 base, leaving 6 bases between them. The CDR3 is CASSEAQGNTEAFF. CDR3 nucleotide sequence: TGTGCCAGCAGTGAAGCACAGGGGAACACTGAAGCTTTCTTT.

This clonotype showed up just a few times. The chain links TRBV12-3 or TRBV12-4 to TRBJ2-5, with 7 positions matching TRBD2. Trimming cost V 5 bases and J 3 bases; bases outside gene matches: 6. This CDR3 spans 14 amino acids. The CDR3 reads CASSREAYKETQYF. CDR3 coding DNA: TGTGCCAGCAGTCGGGAGGCCTATAAAGAGACCCAGTACTTC.

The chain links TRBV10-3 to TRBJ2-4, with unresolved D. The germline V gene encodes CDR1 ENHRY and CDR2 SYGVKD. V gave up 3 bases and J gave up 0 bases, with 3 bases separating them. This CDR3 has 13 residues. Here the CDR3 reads CAISEIAKNIQYF. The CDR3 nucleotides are TGTGCCATCAGTGAAATAGCCAAAAACATTCAGTACTTC.

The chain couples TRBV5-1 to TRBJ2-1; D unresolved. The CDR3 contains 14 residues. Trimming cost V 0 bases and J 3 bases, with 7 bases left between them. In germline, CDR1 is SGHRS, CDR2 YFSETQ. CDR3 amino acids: CASSLVGDYNEQFF. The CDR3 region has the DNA TGCGCCAGCAGCTTGGTTGGAGACTACAATGAGCAGTTCTTC.

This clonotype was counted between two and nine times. The CDR3 nucleotides read TGTGCCAGCAGCCAAGGAATCCAGGGCTCAGAGACCCAGTACTTC. Its protein product is CASSQGIQGSETQYF. The J gene is TRBJ2-5, the V gene TRBV4-2, with D perhaps TRBD1 (5 bases). Trimming removed 1 base from V and 4 bases from J, with 13 bases in between. Per germline, CDR1 LGHNA and CDR2 YNFKEQ. The CDR3 loop spans 15 amino acids.

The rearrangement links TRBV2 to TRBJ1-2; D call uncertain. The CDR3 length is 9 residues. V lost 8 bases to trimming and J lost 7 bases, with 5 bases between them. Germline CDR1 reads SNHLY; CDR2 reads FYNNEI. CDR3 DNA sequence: TGTGCCAGCCGAAGTGGCTACACCTTC. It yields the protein CASRSGYTF.

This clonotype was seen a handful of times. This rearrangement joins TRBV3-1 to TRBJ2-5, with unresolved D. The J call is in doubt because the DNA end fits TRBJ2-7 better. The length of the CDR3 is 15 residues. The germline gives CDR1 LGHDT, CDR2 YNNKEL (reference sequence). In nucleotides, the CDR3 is TGTGCCAGCAGCCAAGCTTCGGGCAGCGACTACGAGCAGTACTTC. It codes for CASSQASGSDYEQYF.

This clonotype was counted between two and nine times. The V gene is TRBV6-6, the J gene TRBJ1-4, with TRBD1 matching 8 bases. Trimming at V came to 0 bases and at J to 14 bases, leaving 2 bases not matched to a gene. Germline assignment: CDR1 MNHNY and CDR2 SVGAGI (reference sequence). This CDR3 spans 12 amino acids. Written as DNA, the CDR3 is TGTGCCAGCAGTTACTCGACAGGGGCCCTGTTTTTT. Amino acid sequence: CASSYSTGALFF.

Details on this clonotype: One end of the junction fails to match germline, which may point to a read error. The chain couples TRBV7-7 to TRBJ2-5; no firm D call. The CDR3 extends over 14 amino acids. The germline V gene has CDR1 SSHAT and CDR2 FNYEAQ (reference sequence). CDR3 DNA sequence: TGTGCTAGCAGTTCCTCGTTGGGTGCGGAGACCCAGTACTTC. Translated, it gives CASSSSLGAETQYF.

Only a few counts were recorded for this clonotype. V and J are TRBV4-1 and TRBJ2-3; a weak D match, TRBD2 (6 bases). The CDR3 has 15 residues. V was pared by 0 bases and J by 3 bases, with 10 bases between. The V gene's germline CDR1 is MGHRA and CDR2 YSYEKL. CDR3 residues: CASSQELARTDTQYF. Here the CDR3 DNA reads TGCGCCAGCAGCCAAGAACTAGCCCGTACAGATACGCAGTATTTT.

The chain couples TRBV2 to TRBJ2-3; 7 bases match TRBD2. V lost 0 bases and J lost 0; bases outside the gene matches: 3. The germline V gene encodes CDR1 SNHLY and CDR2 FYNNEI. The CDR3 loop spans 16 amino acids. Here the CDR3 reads CASSEALASSTDTQYF. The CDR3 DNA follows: TGTGCCAGCAGTGAAGCACTAGCGTCCAGCACAGATACGCAGTATTTT.

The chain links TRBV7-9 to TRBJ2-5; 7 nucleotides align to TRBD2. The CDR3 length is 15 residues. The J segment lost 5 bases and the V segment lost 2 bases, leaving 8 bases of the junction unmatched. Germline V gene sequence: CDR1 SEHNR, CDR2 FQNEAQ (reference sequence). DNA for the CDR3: TGTGCCAGCAGCTTAAGGCGGGGGAGGTCGGAGACCCAGTACTTC. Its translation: CASSLRRGRSETQYF.

CDR3 region: CASSSPGGADTQYF. The CDR3 DNA follows: TGCGCCAGCAGCTCCCCAGGGGGAGCAGATACGCAGTATTTT. The chain joins TRBV5-1 to TRBJ2-3; 7 positions agree with TRBD1. Germline CDR1 SGHRS, CDR2 YFSETQ. V lost 3 bases, J lost 4 bases, and 5 bases stayed unmatched. CDR3 length: 14 residues.

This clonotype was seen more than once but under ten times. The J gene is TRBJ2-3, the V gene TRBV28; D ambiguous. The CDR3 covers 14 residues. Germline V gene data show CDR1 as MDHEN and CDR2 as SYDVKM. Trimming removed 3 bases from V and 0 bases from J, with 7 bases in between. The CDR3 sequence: CASSLSESTDTQYF. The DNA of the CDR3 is TGTGCCAGCAGTTTGTCGGAAAGCACAGATACGCAGTATTTT.

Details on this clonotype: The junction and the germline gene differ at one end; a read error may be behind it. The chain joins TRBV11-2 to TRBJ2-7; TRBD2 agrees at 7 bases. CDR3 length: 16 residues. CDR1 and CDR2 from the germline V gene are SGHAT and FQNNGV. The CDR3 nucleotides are TGTGCCGGCAGCCACGGACGCAAGCGGGGCTCCTACGAGCAGTACTTC. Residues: CAGSHGRKRGSYEQYF. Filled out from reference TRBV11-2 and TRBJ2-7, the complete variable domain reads EAGVAQSPRYKIIEKRQSVAFWCNPISGHATLYWYQQILGQGPKLLIQFQNNGVVDDSQLPKDRFSAERLKGVDSTLKIQPAKLEDSAVYLCAGSHGRKRGSYEQYFGPGTRLTVT.

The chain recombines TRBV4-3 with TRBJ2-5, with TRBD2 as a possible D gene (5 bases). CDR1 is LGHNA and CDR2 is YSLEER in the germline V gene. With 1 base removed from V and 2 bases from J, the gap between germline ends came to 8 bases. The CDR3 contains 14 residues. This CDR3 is CASSQVLAQETQYF. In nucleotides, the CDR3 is TGCGCCAGCAGCCAAGTTCTAGCTCAAGAGACCCAGTACTTC.

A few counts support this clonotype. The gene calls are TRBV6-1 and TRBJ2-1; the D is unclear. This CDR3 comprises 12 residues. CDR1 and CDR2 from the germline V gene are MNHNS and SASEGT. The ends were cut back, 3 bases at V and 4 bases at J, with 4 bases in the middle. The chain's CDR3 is CASSDLYNEQFF. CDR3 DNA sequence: TGTGCCAGCAGTGACTTATACAATGAGCAGTTCTTC.

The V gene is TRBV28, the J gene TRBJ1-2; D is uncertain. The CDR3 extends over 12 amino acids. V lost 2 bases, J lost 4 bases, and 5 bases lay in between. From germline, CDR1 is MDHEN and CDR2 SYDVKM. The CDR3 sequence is CASSLNSYGYTF. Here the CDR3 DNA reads TGTGCCAGCAGTTTAAACAGCTATGGCTACACCTTC.

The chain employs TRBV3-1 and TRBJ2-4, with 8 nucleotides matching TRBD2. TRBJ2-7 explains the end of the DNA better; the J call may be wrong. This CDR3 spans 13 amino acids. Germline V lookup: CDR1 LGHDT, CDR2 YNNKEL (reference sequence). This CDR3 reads CASSPGTRDEQYF. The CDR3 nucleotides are TGTGCCAGCAGCCCCGGGACTAGGGACGAGCAGTACTTC.

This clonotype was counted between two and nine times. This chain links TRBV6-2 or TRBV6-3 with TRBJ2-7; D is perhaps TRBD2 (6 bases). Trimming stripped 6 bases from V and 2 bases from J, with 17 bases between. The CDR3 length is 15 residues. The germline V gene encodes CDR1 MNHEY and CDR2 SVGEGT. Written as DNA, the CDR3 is TGTGCCAGCAGCCGATCCGGGACTTCCACCTACGAGCAGTACTTC. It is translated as CASSRSGTSTYEQYF.

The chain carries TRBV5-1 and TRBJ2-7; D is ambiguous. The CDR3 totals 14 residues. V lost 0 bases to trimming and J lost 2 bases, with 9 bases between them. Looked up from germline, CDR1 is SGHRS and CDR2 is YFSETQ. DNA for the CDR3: TGCGCCAGCAGCTTGGAATCCCCACCCTACGAGCAGTACTTC. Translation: CASSLESPPYEQYF.

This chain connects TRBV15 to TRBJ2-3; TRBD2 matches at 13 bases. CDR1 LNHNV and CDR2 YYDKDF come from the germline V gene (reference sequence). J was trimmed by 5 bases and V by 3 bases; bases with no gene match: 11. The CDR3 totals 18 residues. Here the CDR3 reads CATSRGPGLAGARDTQYF. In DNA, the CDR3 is TGTGCCACCAGCAGGGGACCTGGACTAGCGGGAGCAAGAGATACGCAGTATTTT.

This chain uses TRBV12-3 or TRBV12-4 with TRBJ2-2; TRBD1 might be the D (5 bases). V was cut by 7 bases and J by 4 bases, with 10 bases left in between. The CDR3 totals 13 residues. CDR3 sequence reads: CASTVGLTGELFF. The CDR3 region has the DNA TGTGCCAGCACCGTGGGGCTCACCGGGGAGCTGTTTTTT.

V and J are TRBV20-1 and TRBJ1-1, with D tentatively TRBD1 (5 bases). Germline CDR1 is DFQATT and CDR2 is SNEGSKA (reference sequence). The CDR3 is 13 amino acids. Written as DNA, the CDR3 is TGCGGTTCTCGGTTCGGGGGAGGCACTGAAGCTTTCTTT. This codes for CGSRFGGGTEAFF.

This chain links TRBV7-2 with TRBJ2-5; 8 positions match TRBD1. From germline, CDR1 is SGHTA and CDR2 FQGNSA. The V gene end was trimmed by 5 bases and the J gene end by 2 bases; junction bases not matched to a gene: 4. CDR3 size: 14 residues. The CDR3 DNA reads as TGTGCCAGCAGCGTCCGACAGGGGCAAGAGACCCAGTACTTC. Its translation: CASSVRQGQETQYF.

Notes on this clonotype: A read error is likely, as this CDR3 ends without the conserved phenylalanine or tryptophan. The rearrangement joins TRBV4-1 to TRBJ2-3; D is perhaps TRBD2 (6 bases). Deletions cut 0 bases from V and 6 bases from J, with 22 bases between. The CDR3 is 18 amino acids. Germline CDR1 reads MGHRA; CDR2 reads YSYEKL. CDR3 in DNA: TGCGCCAGCAGCCAAGACGACCTCATGGGAGACCGGGGGGATACGCAGTATTTG. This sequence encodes CASSQDDLMGDRGDTQYL.

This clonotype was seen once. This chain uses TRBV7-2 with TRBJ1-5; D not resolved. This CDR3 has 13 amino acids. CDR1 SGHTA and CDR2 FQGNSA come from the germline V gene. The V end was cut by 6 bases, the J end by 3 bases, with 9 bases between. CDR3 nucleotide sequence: TGTGCCAGCAGACCCGCCCCCAATCAGCCCCAGCATTTT. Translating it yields CASRPAPNQPQHF.

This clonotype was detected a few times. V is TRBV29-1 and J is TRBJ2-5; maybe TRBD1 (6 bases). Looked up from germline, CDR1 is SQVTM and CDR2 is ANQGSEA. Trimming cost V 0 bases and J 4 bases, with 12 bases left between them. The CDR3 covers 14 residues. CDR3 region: CSVEDLAGVETQYF. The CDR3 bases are TGCAGCGTTGAAGATCTGGCAGGGGTAGAGACCCAGTACTTC.